Shown below are 5 T cell receptor beta chains from a single sample sequenced in a study of blood T cell repertoires in COVID-19. Clones were read by immunoSEQ multiplex PCR, and TCRdb kept only the in-frame ones, dropping some. There are hundreds of thousands of clones in the sample; roughly 87% occur only once, and approximately 0.8% lies in the top ten. What was sequenced was peripheral blood. The receptors originated from a woman in her 30s with acute or convalescent COVID-19.

This sequence joins TRBV7-2 and TRBJ2-1, with a weak D call TRBD1 (6 bases). The V end was cut by 6 bases, the J end by 10 bases, with 13 bases between. Per the germline V gene, CDR1 is SGHTA and CDR2 is FQGNSA. The CDR3 consists of 12 residues. In DNA form, the CDR3 reads TGTGCCAGCAGAAGAACAGGGTCGGAGCAGTTCTTC. Protein: CASRRTGSEQFF.

Here the CDR3 DNA reads TGTGCCAGTAGTGGGGACAATGGCAATCAGCCCCAGCATTTT. The encoded protein is CASSGDNGNQPQHF. This chain connects TRBV19 to TRBJ1-5, with D perhaps matching TRBD1 (6 bases). V lost 5 bases, J lost 2 bases, and 10 bases lay in between. This CDR3 contains 14 residues. Per the germline V gene, CDR1 is LNHDA and CDR2 is SQIVND (reference sequence).

The V gene is TRBV10-3, the J gene TRBJ2-7, with TRBD2 matching 7 bases. Unmatched junction bases numbered 11, after V lost 0 bases and J lost 6 bases. The CDR3 consists of 16 residues. Germline V CDR1 and CDR2: ENHRY, SYGVKD. CDR3 sequence reads: CAISESGRERYSEQYF. DNA for the CDR3: TGTGCCATCAGTGAGTCGGGGCGGGAGAGGTACTCCGAGCAGTACTTC.

The chain employs TRBV10-3 and TRBJ1-6; D gene unclear. The V and J ends lost 0 bases and 5 bases respectively, with 14 bases between them. The CDR3 extends over 17 amino acids. Germline V gene lookup returns CDR1 ENHRY and CDR2 SYGVKD. CDR3 bases: TGTGCCATCAGTGAGTCGGGGAGGGAGCCCAATAATTCACCCCTCCACTTT. Translated: CAISESGREPNNSPLHF.

The J gene is TRBJ2-7, the V gene TRBV5-1, with 14 nucleotides matching TRBD2. The CDR3 sequence is 17 residues long. The germline CDR1 and CDR2 sequences are SGHRS and YFSETQ. The J segment lost 1 base and the V segment lost 2 bases, leaving 5 bases of the junction unmatched. The CDR3 loop is CASSFGTSGRSSYEQYF. In nucleotides, the CDR3 is TGCGCCAGCAGCTTCGGGACTAGCGGGAGATCTTCCTACGAGCAGTACTTC.